What follows are 29 T cell receptor beta chains derived from one specimen sequenced in a study of cytomegalovirus exposure and HLA in healthy donors. It was with 60 Vbeta and 13 Jbeta primers that the PCR ran. Only in-frame clones appear in the TCRdb table, and some are missing; sequencing was by immunoSEQ multiplex PCR. The table has 100,000 to 150,000 clones, around 79% seen once; the top ten hold around 2.1%. The source material was PBMCs. Receptors originate from a woman aged 40 to 50 in good health and CMV-seropositive.

This chain connects TRBV9 to TRBJ1-5, with unresolved D. The CDR3 sequence is 14 residues long. Trimming shortened V by 3 bases and J by 3 bases, and 10 bases separated the two germline ends. In germline, CDR1 is SGDLS, CDR2 YYNGEE. This CDR3 reads CASSANQANQPQHF. Here the CDR3 DNA reads TGTGCCAGCAGCGCCAACCAGGCCAATCAGCCCCAGCATTTT. The variable domain in full, completed from reference TRBV9 and TRBJ1-5, reads DSGVTQTPKHLITATGQRVTLRCSPRSGDLSVYWYQQSLDQGLQFLIQYYNGEERAKGNILERFSAQQFPDLHSELNLSSLELGDSALYFCASSANQANQPQHFGDGTRLSIL.

The chain couples TRBV6-6 to TRBJ1-2, with TRBD1 matching 10 bases. This CDR3 contains 15 residues. Germline V gives CDR1 MNHNY, CDR2 SVGAGI (reference sequence). The V segment lost 0 bases and the J segment 6 bases; nucleotides outside the gene matches: 4. In nucleotides, the CDR3 is TGTGCCAGCAGTTACTCAGGGACAGGGGAAAATGGCTACACCTTC. Translating gives CASSYSGTGENGYTF.

V usage is TRBV7-9 and J usage is TRBJ2-7, with 8 bases fitting TRBD1. This CDR3 has 16 residues. CDR1 and CDR2 from the germline V gene are SEHNR and FQNEAQ (reference sequence). V was clipped by 5 bases and J by 5 bases; unmatched bases: 14. Written as DNA, the CDR3 is TGTGCCAGCAGCGCTGGGGGGCAGGGGGCCTTGGACGAGCAGTACTTC. It encodes CASSAGGQGALDEQYF.

CDR3 nucleotides: TGTGCCAGCAGTGCCGACAGGGGATACACTGAAGCTTTCTTT. This gives the protein CASSADRGYTEAFF. This chain joins TRBV6-1 and TRBJ1-1, with TRBD1 matching over 8 bases. The CDR3 length is 14 residues. V shed 4 bases and J 3 bases; nucleotides not matched to a gene: 4. CDR1 and CDR2 (germline): MNHNS, SASEGT.

The V call is TRBV27, the J call TRBJ1-5; a possible D gene is TRBD1 (5 bases). This CDR3 contains 14 residues. The V gene's germline CDR1 is MNHEY and CDR2 SMNVEV (reference sequence). The V end was cut by 6 bases, the J end by 2 bases, with 11 bases between. CDR3 residues: CASRFRVGNQPQHF. CDR3 DNA: TGTGCCAGCAGGTTCAGGGTTGGCAATCAGCCCCAGCATTTT.

V is TRBV4-1 and J is TRBJ2-5; TRBD2 aligns across 13 bases. Germline lookup yields CDR1 MGHRA and CDR2 YSYEKL. Germline trimming cut 6 bases from V and 5 bases from J; bases unmatched to any gene: 9. CDR3 length: 16 amino acids. The CDR3 region has the DNA TGCGCCAGCAGATACGACGTGACTAGCGGGGGGGAGACCCAGTACTTC. Translating gives CASRYDVTSGGETQYF.

The V call is TRBV21-1, the J call TRBJ1-5; the DNA was not compared with TRBD1, the D call given in the table. TRBV21-1 is listed as a pseudogene. CDR3 length equals 16 residues. The DNA of the CDR3 is TGTGCCAGCAGCAAAGCTAAGGGGCTCTGCAATCAGCCCCAGCATTTT. As protein: CASSKAKGLCNQPQHF.

The genes are TRBV15 and TRBJ2-2; D may be TRBD1 (5 bases). CDR3 length equals 15 residues. The germline CDR1 and CDR2 sequences are LNHNV and YYDKDF (reference sequence). The ends were cut back, 1 base at V and 1 base at J, with 7 bases in the middle. The CDR3 DNA follows: TGTGCCACCAGCAGAGTTGACAGGAACACCGGGGAGCTGTTTTTT. It codes for CATSRVDRNTGELFF.

This chain links TRBV27 with TRBJ1-1; D not resolved. This CDR3 comprises 13 residues. V lost 5 bases and J 1 base, leaving 8 bases between the germline ends. Germline V CDR1 and CDR2: MNHEY, SMNVEV (reference sequence). The CDR3 reads CASSQSWNTEAFF. The CDR3, as DNA: TGTGCCAGCAGTCAGTCTTGGAACACTGAAGCTTTCTTT.

V and J are TRBV9 and TRBJ2-6; 7 bases line up with TRBD1. V shed 4 bases, J shed 1 base, and the junction held 11 bases outside the gene matches. Germline V CDR1 and CDR2: SGDLS, YYNGEE. The CDR3 contains 18 residues. The CDR3 DNA follows: TGTGCCAGCAGCCCCGGGACAGACTCTTCTTCTGGGGCCAACGTCCTGACTTTC. Encoded protein: CASSPGTDSSSGANVLTF.

This chain uses TRBV6-1 with TRBJ2-5, with D perhaps TRBD2 (5 bases). The CDR3 runs 14 residues. Germline assignment: CDR1 MNHNS and CDR2 SASEGT. The V gene lost 8 bases and the J gene lost 2 bases, with 15 bases spanning the gap. CDR3 in DNA: TGTGCCAGCGAAGGCGGAGCGGTACAAGAGACCCAGTACTTC. It encodes CASEGGAVQETQYF.

This clone showed up just once. The chain links TRBV6-6 to TRBJ1-2; no definite D call. V lost 7 bases to trimming and J lost 8 bases, with 17 bases between them. CDR3 length equals 13 residues. Germline assignment: CDR1 MNHNY and CDR2 SVGAGI (reference sequence). DNA for the CDR3: TGTGCCAGCACCCGAGGGAATCGGCAGGGCTACACCTTC. Its protein product is CASTRGNRQGYTF.

The chain uses TRBV5-8 and TRBJ1-1; 8 positions agree with TRBD1. Germline-derived CDR1 and CDR2 are SGHTS and YDEGEE. Trimming removed 4 bases from V and 0 bases from J; junction bases left unmatched: 8. The CDR3 has 16 residues. The CDR3 spells CASSLSAGGLNTEAFF. In nucleotides, the CDR3 is TGTGCCAGCAGCCTATCGGCAGGGGGCCTGAACACTGAAGCTTTCTTT.

The V gene is TRBV29-1, the J gene TRBJ1-1; D remains unclear. The CDR3 consists of 12 residues. Between the trimmed V and J ends, which lost 6 bases and 0 bases, there was a span of 8 bases. CDR1 and CDR2 (germline): SQVTM, ANQGSEA. CDR3 residues: CSVVDMNTEAFF. The CDR3 DNA follows: TGCAGCGTAGTCGACATGAACACTGAAGCTTTCTTT.

The V call is TRBV19, the J call TRBJ1-2, with TRBD1 matching over 9 bases. The CDR3 has 14 residues. In germline, CDR1 is LNHDA, CDR2 SQIVND (reference sequence). With 5 bases clipped from V and 7 bases from J, the junction kept 8 bases outside the gene matches. The CDR3 sequence is CASSLWTGEGGYTF. Here the CDR3 DNA reads TGTGCCAGTAGTTTATGGACAGGGGAGGGTGGCTACACCTTC.

In DNA form, the CDR3 reads TGTGCCAGCAGCCCGTTTAAGGGAGCCACTGAAGCTTTCTTT. As protein: CASSPFKGATEAFF. The chain links TRBV6-1 to TRBJ1-1; no clear D gene. CDR3 length: 14 residues. Germline CDR1 is MNHNS and CDR2 is SASEGT. V lost 6 bases and J lost 4, with 15 bases in between.

The chain links TRBV30 to TRBJ2-7; 7 bases are shared with TRBD1. The V segment lost 0 bases and the J segment 4 bases; nucleotides outside the gene matches: 3. There are 13 residues in the CDR3. CDR1 and CDR2 (germline): GTSNPN, SVGIG (reference sequence). In DNA form, the CDR3 reads TGTGCCTGGAGTGTTAACAGGGGTTACGAGCAGTACTTC. This sequence encodes CAWSVNRGYEQYF.

The chain uses TRBV7-9 and TRBJ2-5, with D perhaps matching TRBD1 (6 bases). The CDR3 has 15 amino acids. Germline V gene data show CDR1 as SEHNR and CDR2 as FQNEAQ (reference sequence). V was shortened by 5 bases and J by 4 bases, with 17 bases between the two germline ends. CDR3 in DNA: TGTGCCAGCAGCCCACGCCCAGGGGTCGGAGAGACCCAGTACTTC. This sequence encodes CASSPRPGVGETQYF.

A few counts support this clone. The V and J genes are TRBV7-9 and TRBJ2-7; D remains unclear. V gave up 5 bases and J gave up 6 bases, with 11 bases separating them. The germline V gene encodes CDR1 SEHNR and CDR2 FQNEAQ (reference sequence). This CDR3 region has 12 residues. Here the CDR3 DNA reads TGTGCCAGCAGCCCACCGGTCGTCGAGCAGTACTTC. Translation: CASSPPVVEQYF.

This clone has only a few counts. The V and J genes are TRBV15 and TRBJ1-5; D call uncertain. Germline CDR1 LNHNV, CDR2 YYDKDF (reference sequence). V was cut by 1 base and J by 12 bases, with 16 bases left in between. The CDR3 is made up of 14 amino acids. The CDR3 protein is CATSRAHLTDYQHF. In nucleotides, the CDR3 is TGTGCCACCAGCAGAGCCCATCTTACTGATTACCAGCATTTT.

V usage is TRBV10-3 and J usage is TRBJ2-4, with TRBD1 matching over 8 bases. The germline CDR1 and CDR2 sequences are ENHRY and SYGVKD. The CDR3 consists of 15 residues. Trimming took 6 bases from V and 3 from J; bases not matched to a gene: 7. The CDR3 loop is CAISDGQGGKNIQYF. CDR3 nucleotides: TGTGCCATCAGCGATGGACAGGGAGGCAAAAACATTCAGTACTTC.

This sequence joins TRBV27 and TRBJ1-4; no clear D gene. The CDR3 runs to 14 residues. Germline V CDR1 and CDR2: MNHEY, SMNVEV (reference sequence). Trimming took 3 bases from V and 12 from J, leaving 17 bases between them. The CDR3 DNA reads as TGTGCCAGCAGTTTTGGAGGGCGCAGTGCAGAACTGTTTTTT. It encodes CASSFGGRSAELFF. Variable domain in full (rest from reference TRBV27 and TRBJ1-4): EAQVTQNPRYLITVTGKKLTVTCSQNMNHEYMSWYRQDPGLGLRQIYYSMNVEVTDKGDVPEGYKVSRKEKRNFPLILESPSPNQTSLYFCASSFGGRSAELFFGSGTQLSVL.

This clone was seen a few times. The chain is built from TRBV7-8 and TRBJ2-7, with 7 bases identical to TRBD2. The CDR3 loop spans 14 amino acids. Looked up from germline, CDR1 is SGHVS and CDR2 is FQNEAQ. Trimming at V came to 11 bases and at J to 2 bases, leaving 12 bases not matched to a gene. The CDR3, as DNA: TGTGCCCTCGCGGCTAGCGGTACCCCCTACGAGCAGTACTTC. Amino acids: CALAASGTPYEQYF. Drawing the rest from reference TRBV7-8 and TRBJ2-7, the complete variable domain is GAGVSQSPRYKVAKRGQDVALRCDPISGHVSLFWYQQALGQGPEFLTYFQNEAQLDKSGLPSDRFFAERPEGSVSTLKIQRTQQEDSAVYLCALAASGTPYEQYFGPGTRLTVT.

The chain links TRBV19 to TRBJ2-7, with 8 positions matching TRBD2. V lost 5 bases, J lost 6 bases, and 12 bases stayed unmatched. The germline gives CDR1 LNHDA, CDR2 SQIVND (reference sequence). The CDR3 consists of 15 residues. The CDR3 loop is CASSARGGDACEQYF. The CDR3 coding sequence is TGTGCCAGTAGTGCCCGGGGGGGAGACGCGTGCGAGCAGTACTTC.

J is TRBJ2-1 and V is TRBV7-9; 7 nucleotides match TRBD2. The V and J ends lost 1 base and 4 bases, in that order; junction bases with no gene match: 4. The CDR3 loop spans 15 amino acids. Germline V lookup: CDR1 SEHNR, CDR2 FQNEAQ (reference sequence). Here the CDR3 reads CASSLGTSSYNEQFF. In DNA, the CDR3 is TGTGCCAGCAGCTTAGGGACTAGTAGTTACAATGAGCAGTTCTTC.

The chain combines TRBV2 with TRBJ1-3; 12 bases are a match to TRBD1. The CDR3 runs 20 residues. Germline CDR1 is SNHLY and CDR2 is FYNNEI. Germline trimming cut 6 bases from V and 3 bases from J; bases unmatched to any gene: 18. The chain's CDR3 is CASSAPNYRDRGRFGNTIYF. The CDR3 nucleotides are TGTGCCAGCAGCGCCCCTAACTACCGGGACAGGGGGCGGTTTGGAAACACCATATATTTT.

The chain uses TRBV27 and TRBJ1-1; TRBD1 aligns across 7 bases. The CDR3 is 16 residues long. V was clipped by 7 bases and J by 1 base; unmatched bases: 12. Germline CDR1 and CDR2: MNHEY and SMNVEV (reference sequence). CDR3 sequence: CASTISGGIGNTEAFF. The CDR3 DNA reads as TGTGCCAGCACTATCTCAGGGGGGATCGGGAACACTGAAGCTTTCTTT.

The chain uses TRBV7-3 and TRBJ2-1; perhaps TRBD2 as D (5 bases). The V gene's germline CDR1 is SGHTA and CDR2 FQGTGA. The V end was cut by 0 bases, the J end by 5 bases, with 11 bases between. The CDR3 runs to 15 residues. DNA of the CDR3: TGTGCCAGCAGCTTAACGAGGGTCCTGAACAATGAGCAGTTCTTC. This codes for CASSLTRVLNNEQFF.

The J gene is TRBJ1-1, the V gene TRBV5-4, with 9 bases identical to TRBD1. Losses at the gene ends were 4 bases for V and 6 bases for J; bases not matched to a gene: 10. Germline V CDR1 and CDR2: SGHNT, YYREEE (reference sequence). The CDR3 runs to 15 residues. The CDR3 nucleotides read TGTGCCAGCAGCCCAACACAGGGGGCTTCGTCTGAAGCTTTCTTT. This encodes CASSPTQGASSEAFF.